This T cell receptor beta chain was obtained from a study of OX40 agonist ivuxolimab in advanced cancers. In terms of the full investigation: Ivuxolimab was a fully human IgG2 agonistic monoclonal antibody targeting the costimulatory receptor OX40 (CD134). Peripheral TCRbeta sequencing aimed to test whether ivuxolimab altered TCR sequence diversity and caused clonal T-cell expansion. In the dose-escalation cohort, approximately 82% of patients were male, and the mean age was around 65 years with a range of about 20 to 79. Intravenous ivuxolimab was administered to patients every 2 weeks at six dose levels: 0.01, 0.1, 0.3, 1.5, 3 and 10 mg/kg. The paper covers the monotherapy dose-escalation part of the phase I ivuxolimab trial, which included N of about 56 patients. Partial responses occurred in three dose-escalation patients, of whom one had hepatocellular carcinoma and two had cutaneous melanoma. Of the 50 to 55 patients in dose escalation, about 20 had hepatocellular carcinoma, approximately 15 had melanoma, 9 had renal cell carcinoma and 9 had head and neck cancer. Prior anti-PD-1, anti-PD-L1 or anti-CTLA-4 therapy was permitted, and 40% to 50% of dose-escalation patients had received checkpoint inhibitors. What the research found in general, with its limitations: Partial responders in the 0.1-3.0 mg/kg groups had among the lowest normalized peripheral clonal expansion, especially among CD8+ T cells. After ivuxolimab, CD8+ T cells had more expanded clones than CD4+ T cells on average. The antigen specificity of the peripheral T cells that underwent clonal expansion was not determined. Low levels of normalized T-cell clonal expansion were also shown by some nonresponding patients. At doses of 0.1 to 3.0 mg/kg, clonal expansion of both CD4+ and CD8+ blood T cells was observed from baseline to week 6.

Concerning this clone: Its antigen remains undetermined. It has no much larger one-base neighbor in the sample; base qualities were not kept.

Patients with a history of autoimmune disease or receiving systemic immunosuppression were excluded from the trial. Peripheral blood for TCR sequencing was drawn from every dose cohort at baseline, at cycle 4 day 1 and at cycle 7 day 1. The samples were drawn from a first-in-human, open-label, multicenter phase I dose-escalation trial of ivuxolimab. Adults with locally advanced or metastatic melanoma, renal cell, hepatocellular, or head and neck squamous cell carcinoma were enrolled in the trial. CD4+ and CD8+ T cells were sorted separately from peripheral blood before TCR sequencing. Genomic DNA was extracted from sorted cells for sequencing of the TCRbeta CDR3 region. TCRbeta CDR3 regions were sequenced using the immunoSEQ Assay. TCRdb stores this immuneACCESS table with in-frame sequences only. Part of the clones is absent; in the studies checked, under half of the shortfall reflects unresolved V genes, and no reason is known for the rest. Across this sample there are about 61,000 clones, with roughly nine tenths seen only once. The ten top clones hold about 1.2% of the sample.

V is cut by 1 base and J by 0 bases, and the space between the germline ends is 13 bases. Reading from cysteine to phenylalanine, the CDR3 counts 17 amino acids. Just the 51-base CDR3 DNA is kept, in frame starting at base 1. CDR1 WNHNN and CDR2 SYGVQD were looked up in the germline V gene (reference sequence). Source: CD4+ or CD8+ T cells sorted from blood, taken in a trial of the OX40 agonist ivuxolimab. The sequence joins TRBV10-1 to TRBJ2-1; tentative D gene TRBD2, with 6 bases matching. This clonotype originated in an adult with an advanced solid tumor such as melanoma, head and neck, liver or kidney cancer. The CDR3 corresponds to CASSEWGGPSSYNEQFF. The bases are TGCGCCAGCAGTGAGTGGGGAGGTCCAAGCTCCTACAATGAGCAGTTCTTC.